This TCR beta chain was sequenced in a study of cytomegalovirus exposure and HLA in healthy donors. It was with 60 Vbeta and 13 Jbeta primers that the PCR ran. Only in-frame clones appear in the TCRdb table, and some are missing; sequencing was by immunoSEQ multiplex PCR. Here the sample spans more than 60,000 clones, 74% being singletons. The V end lost 5 bases, the J end lost 4 bases, and 17 bases lay between the germline ends. Germline V lookup: CDR1 GTSNPN, CDR2 SVGIG (reference sequence). The length of the CDR3 is 14 residues. The chain couples TRBV30 to TRBJ1-2, with TRBD1 as a possible D gene (6 bases). The material sequenced was PBMCs. This sequence originates from a man aged 35-49 years in good health and CMV-seropositive. DNA for the CDR3: TGTGCCTGGGCCTCCGGGACAACCTTCTATGGCTACACCTTC. This codes for CAWASGTTFYGYTF.